Below are 18 T cell receptor beta chains sequenced from a single sample in a study of response to subunit inactivated influenza vaccine. TCRdb independently ran MiXCR on the RT-PCR reads; one entry per CDR3 protein. The sample yields some 160,000 distinct CDR3 sequences, approximately 11% seen once. The source was non-naive T cells sorted from PBMCs, collected more than 35 days after vaccination. Receptor source: a man aged 50 to 59 who received an inactivated influenza vaccine.

The chain carries TRBV6-2 or TRBV6-3 and TRBJ1-2; D is ambiguous. The germline V and J ends were trimmed by 5 bases and 2 bases, with 9 bases remaining between them. This CDR3 is 13 amino acids long. CDR1 is MNHEY and CDR2 is SVGEGT in the germline V gene. The CDR3 sequence is CASSLDANYGYTF. The CDR3 DNA follows: TGTGCCAGCAGTCTGGATGCCAACTATGGCTACACCTTC.

This clonotype was recorded a few times. This sequence joins TRBV20-1 and TRBJ2-1; TRBD2 is a possible D gene (7 bases). Germline-derived CDR1 and CDR2 are DFQATT and SNEGSKA (reference sequence). There are 16 residues in the CDR3. V was pared by 6 bases and J by 5 bases, with 23 bases between. The CDR3 DNA follows: TGCAGTGCCGCGGGAAGGGGGGGAGCACTAAACAATGAGCAGTTCTTC. It codes for CSAAGRGGALNNEQFF.

This clonotype was seen more than once but under ten times. This chain connects TRBV4-1 to TRBJ2-7; 11 bases map to TRBD1. The V and J ends lost 1 base and 7 bases, in that order; junction bases with no gene match: 3. The CDR3 covers 14 residues. Germline lookup yields CDR1 MGHRA and CDR2 YSYEKL. The CDR3 protein is CASSQGTGGGEQYF. DNA for the CDR3: TGCGCCAGCAGCCAAGGGACAGGGGGCGGGGAGCAGTACTTC.

The J gene is TRBJ2-2, the V gene TRBV28; unclear D gene. The CDR3 is 14 amino acids. V lost 3 bases, J lost 1 base, and 6 bases lay in between. Germline-derived CDR1 and CDR2 are MDHEN and SYDVKM. CDR3 in amino acids: CASSLVLNTGELFF. The CDR3 DNA reads TGTGCCAGCAGTTTGGTGCTGAACACCGGGGAGCTGTTTTTT.

The genes are TRBV5-1 and TRBJ2-1; D is uncertain. The CDR3 covers 16 residues. V shed 0 bases and J shed 0 bases, with 10 bases lying between them. Germline V CDR1 and CDR2: SGHRS, YFSETQ. CDR3 in amino acids: CASSLAGPDSYNEQFF. In DNA form, the CDR3 reads TGCGCCAGCAGCTTGGCCGGGCCCGACTCCTACAATGAGCAGTTCTTC.

This clonotype was found a few times. The chain couples TRBV6-1 to TRBJ1-1, with 8 bases matching TRBD1. V dropped 7 bases and J dropped 4; count of bases not matched to a gene: 5. This CDR3 region has 13 residues. Germline V gene lookup returns CDR1 MNHNS and CDR2 SASEGT. CDR3 loop: CASKDREGTEAFF. CDR3 coding DNA: TGTGCCAGCAAGGACAGGGAAGGCACTGAAGCTTTCTTT.

V is TRBV12-3 or TRBV12-4 and J is TRBJ1-3; maybe TRBD1 (5 bases). The CDR3 runs to 16 residues. Between the trimmed V and J ends, which lost 6 bases and 0 bases, there was a span of 15 bases. The CDR3: CASRGVHVDSGNTIYF. CDR3 sequence (DNA): TGTGCCAGCAGAGGGGTACATGTGGACTCTGGAAACACCATATATTTT.

This clonotype was counted between two and nine times. This chain joins TRBV12-3 or TRBV12-4 and TRBJ2-7; 9 bases align to TRBD1. This CDR3 contains 15 residues. With 5 bases clipped from V and 9 bases from J, the junction kept 14 bases outside the gene matches. CDR3 DNA sequence: TGTGCCAGCAGTATCTTCCGGGACAGGGACGAAGGGCAGTACTTC. Its translation: CASSIFRDRDEGQYF.

This clonotype was detected ten times or more. The CDR3 DNA reads as TGCGCCAGCAGTGGGGACAGCTCGAACACCGGGGAGCTGTTTTTT. Protein: CASSGDSSNTGELFF. The V and J genes are TRBV10-2 and TRBJ2-2, with TRBD1 matching over 7 bases. The CDR3 runs 15 residues. Germline V CDR1 and CDR2: WSHSY, SAAADI. The junction had 2 bases not matched to a gene; V was cut back by 4 bases and J by 0 bases.

This chain uses TRBV10-3 with TRBJ2-7; 10 bases line up with TRBD1. CDR1 is ENHRY, CDR2 SYGVKD, per germline. The V segment lost 11 bases and the J segment 2 bases; nucleotides outside the gene matches: 9. This CDR3 contains 14 residues. CDR3 DNA sequence: TGTGCCTACAAGCCGGGACAGGGGACCTACGAGCAGTACTTC. Its protein is CAYKPGQGTYEQYF.

This clonotype was seen ten or more times. The V gene is TRBV27, the J gene TRBJ2-6; 10 bases match TRBD1. Trimming cost V 5 bases and J 0 bases; bases outside gene matches: 7. The germline gives CDR1 MNHEY, CDR2 SMNVEV (reference sequence). The CDR3 has 18 amino acids. CDR3 amino acids: CASSRQGALFSGANVLTF. The CDR3 DNA reads as TGTGCCAGCAGTAGACAGGGGGCGTTATTCTCTGGGGCCAACGTCCTGACTTTC.

This clonotype was recorded a few times. This rearrangement joins TRBV6-2 or TRBV6-3 to TRBJ2-5; 9 nucleotides line up with TRBD2. Germline-derived CDR1 and CDR2 are MNHEY and SVGEGT. This CDR3 is built from 17 residues. The junction had 7 bases not matched to a gene; V was cut back by 2 bases and J by 0 bases. The DNA for the CDR3 is TGTGCCAGCAGTTACCGTCGGCGGGGGGGTAACCAAGAGACCCAGTACTTC. It codes for CASSYRRRGGNQETQYF.

The V gene is TRBV5-1, the J gene TRBJ2-5, with D perhaps being TRBD1 or TRBD2 (6 bases each). Germline CDR1 SGHRS, CDR2 YFSETQ. V was cut by 7 bases and J by 5 bases, with 18 bases left in between. The CDR3 has 14 amino acids. This CDR3 reads CASSPSGAGETQYF. The CDR3 DNA is TGCGCCAGCTCCCCTTCGGGGGCAGGGGAGACCCAGTACTTC.

This clonotype was seen more than once but under ten times. The chain combines TRBV4-2 with TRBJ2-7; the match to TRBD2 covers 10 bases. V lost 0 bases to trimming and J lost 12 bases; unmatched junction nucleotides: 8. The CDR3 runs to 14 residues. Looked up from germline, CDR1 is LGHNA and CDR2 is YNFKEQ. The CDR3: CASSQEVLAGDLYF. In nucleotides, the CDR3 is TGTGCCAGCAGCCAAGAGGTGCTAGCGGGGGATCTGTACTTC.

This clonotype has ten or more counts. The rearrangement joins TRBV5-1 to TRBJ2-2, with 7 bases lining up with TRBD2. This CDR3 contains 13 residues. The germline V gene has CDR1 SGHRS and CDR2 YFSETQ. V lost 5 bases, J lost 7 bases, and 5 bases stayed unmatched. CDR3: CASRERDGGELFF. In DNA form, the CDR3 reads TGCGCCAGCAGGGAGCGGGACGGCGGGGAGCTGTTTTTT.

The gene calls are TRBV15 and TRBJ2-5, with D maybe TRBD2 (6 bases). The CDR3 spans 17 residues. In germline, CDR1 is LNHNV, CDR2 YYDKDF (reference sequence). Trimming took off 0 bases at V and 1 base at J, with 15 bases between the two ends. CDR3 in amino acids: CATSRDYPLATQETQYF. The CDR3 DNA reads TGTGCCACCAGCAGAGATTACCCCCTAGCGACCCAAGAGACCCAGTACTTC. Filled out from reference TRBV15 and TRBJ2-5, the complete variable domain reads DAMVIQNPRYQVTQFGKPVTLSCSQTLNHNVMYWYQQKSSQAPKLLFHYYDKDFNNEADTPDNFQSRRPNTSFCFLDIRSPGLGDTAMYLCATSRDYPLATQETQYFGPGTRLLVL.

This clonotype occurred a few times. The chain couples TRBV29-1 to TRBJ2-5; tentative D call: TRBD1 (6 bases). This CDR3 contains 14 residues. The V end was cut by 3 bases, the J end by 2 bases, with 13 bases between. Germline V gene data show CDR1 as SQVTM and CDR2 as ANQGSEA. Written as DNA, the CDR3 is TGCAGCGTTGACACAGGGAGACCTCAAGAGACCCAGTACTTC. Its translation is CSVDTGRPQETQYF.

This clonotype was counted many times. The chain uses TRBV7-2 and TRBJ2-1, with a weak D call TRBD2 (6 bases). CDR1 and CDR2 (germline): SGHTA, FQGNSA. Trimming cost V 5 bases and J 10 bases, with 12 bases left between them. The CDR3 contains 12 residues. DNA of the CDR3: TGTGCCAGCAGCGAGACTAGACGCGAGCAGTTCTTC. This codes for CASSETRREQFF.